This is a list of T cell receptor beta chains from one sample in a study of blood T cell repertoires in COVID-19. Data came from immunoSEQ multiplex PCR; TCRdb stores just in-frame clones and leaves some out. Of 150,000 to 250,000 clones in the sample, about 90% were seen once. The sequenced sample consisted of PBMCs or T cells enriched from blood (not recorded which). The receptors were gathered from a woman aged 25 to 39 who had recovered from COVID-19. Both conserved end residues are part of each CDR3. A D gene is named only where the DNA matches it firmly. Part of the rows lack a size; the others show once, few, many or a class for expanded clones.

TRBV14	.	TRBJ1-2	.	TGTGCCAGCAGCCAAGAGATCGGTCTAGAGGGCTACACCTTC	CASSQEIGLEGYTF
TRBV4-2	.	TRBJ1-1	.	TGTGCCAGCAGCCAAGAAGCGCTTTCCCCGAACACTGAAGCTTTCTTT	CASSQEALSPNTEAFF
TRBV5-1	.	TRBJ2-1	TRBD1	TGCGCCAGCAGCTTGGTCGGGACAGGGGGCAGGAATGAGCAGTTCTTC	CASSLVGTGGRNEQFF
TRBV19	.	TRBJ1-1	TRBD1	TGTGCCAGTAGGGACAGGGGGTACTTGAACACTGAAGCTTTCTTT	CASRDRGYLNTEAFF
TRBV3-1/TRBV3-2	.	TRBJ2-1	TRBD2	TGTGCCAGCAGCCGCCGCGGCGGGAGCTACAATGAGCAGTTCTTC	CASSRRGGSYNEQFF
TRBV6-5	.	TRBJ2-4	TRBD1	TGTGCCAGCCGGTCGACAGGGTTACGAAACATTCAGTACTTC	CASRSTGLRNIQYF
TRBV5-1	.	TRBJ2-1	TRBD2	TGCGCCAGCAGCCCCCTAGCGGGGGTTGACAATGAGCAGTTCTTC	CASSPLAGVDNEQFF
TRBV7-3	.	TRBJ1-3	.	TGTGCCAGCAGCTTAAAACTGGAACAGGTCCCCTCTGGAAACACCATATATTTT	CASSLKLEQVPSGNTIYF
TRBV5-4	.	TRBJ1-1	.	TGTGCCAGCAGCCCCCGCAGTGAACGAATGAACACTGAAGCTTTCTTT	CASSPRSERMNTEAFF
TRBV6-2/TRBV6-3	once	TRBJ2-4	.	TGTGCCAGCAACCCGTTCCGACAGGAAGGAAACATTCAGTACTTC	CASNPFRQEGNIQYF
TRBV10-3	.	TRBJ1-1	.	TGTGCCATCAGTGACATGGAGGGAGCTTTCTTT	CAISDMEGAFF
TRBV5-1	.	TRBJ1-5	TRBD1	TGCGCCAGCAGCTTCGGGACAGGGAGTCAGCCCCAGCATTTT	CASSFGTGSQPQHF
TRBV4-3	.	TRBJ1-3	.	TGCGCCAGCAGCCTTTCCCGGGAAGGGGGAAACACCATATATTTT	CASSLSREGGNTIYF
TRBV10-3	.	TRBJ2-1	TRBD1	TGTGCCATCAGCGAGGCAGGGGGAAGCTCCTACAATGAGCAGTTCTTC	CAISEAGGSSYNEQFF
TRBV4-2	few	TRBJ1-5	TRBD1	TGTGCCAGCAGCCAACGTACAGGGGAAGGGCAGCCCCAGCATTTT	CASSQRTGEGQPQHF
TRBV9	.	TRBJ1-5	.	TGTGCCAGCTCTGGGGGGGGGAGCAATCAGCCCCAGCATTTT	CASSGGGSNQPQHF
TRBV13	.	TRBJ1-1	.	TGTGCCAGCAGCTACCTGACAGCGAACACTGAAGCTTTCTTT	CASSYLTANTEAFF
TRBV30	few	TRBJ2-5	.	TGTGCCTGGAGCGGTACAGGGTTCCGGGAGACCCAGTACTTC	CAWSGTGFRETQYF
TRBV12-3/TRBV12-4	.	TRBJ2-7	.	TGTGCCAGCAGTTTTACTAACGAGCAGTACTTC	CASSFTNEQYF
TRBV12-3/TRBV12-4	once	TRBJ1-5	.	TGTGCCAGCAGTTTCACAGGCAATCAGCCCCAGCATTTT	CASSFTGNQPQHF
TRBV6-5	.	TRBJ2-3	TRBD2	TGTGCCAGCAGGAAACTAGCGGGGAGCACAGATACGCAGTATTTT	CASRKLAGSTDTQYF
TRBV11-3	.	TRBJ1-6	TRBD1	TGTGCCAGCAGCAACCCCGGGACAGATCATTCACCCCTCCACTTT	CASSNPGTDHSPLHF
TRBV7-9	once	TRBJ2-7	TRBD1	TGTGCCAGCAGCCCCCGGGACAGGGTGTACGAGCAGTACTTC	CASSPRDRVYEQYF
TRBV7-2	.	TRBJ1-1	.	TGTGCCAGCAGCTTACGTGGCACTAAAAACACTGAAGCTTTCTTT	CASSLRGTKNTEAFF
TRBV6-4	once	TRBJ2-1	.	TGTGCCAGCAGTGACTCGAGTTACAATGAGCAGTTCTTC	CASSDSSYNEQFF
TRBV14	.	TRBJ2-5	.	TGTGCCAGCAGCCAACAAAGGGGGACCCAGTACTTC	CASSQQRGTQYF
TRBV14	.	TRBJ1-5	.	TGTGCCAGCAGCCAAGACGGGAATCAGCCCCAGCATTTT	CASSQDGNQPQHF
TRBV19	.	TRBJ2-7	.	TGTGCCAGTAGTATAGGGGGCGGAACTACCTACGAGCAGTACTTC	CASSIGGGTTYEQYF